The 21 T cell receptor beta chains below come from one sample, sequenced in a study of OX40 agonist ivuxolimab in advanced cancers. Only in-frame clones appear in the TCRdb table, and some are missing; sequencing was by immunoSEQ multiplex PCR. The sample has tens of thousands of clones; roughly 90% are singletons. The specimen comprised CD4+ or CD8+ T cells sorted from blood, sampled in a trial of the OX40 agonist ivuxolimab. These TCRs come from an adult with an advanced solid tumor such as melanoma, head and neck, liver or kidney cancer.

CDR3 region: CASSEASRGRIGELFF. In DNA form, the CDR3 reads TGTGCCAGCAGTGAAGCAAGCAGGGGGCGGATCGGGGAGCTGTTTTTT. This chain links TRBV6-1 with TRBJ2-2, with TRBD1 matching over 8 bases. V shed 0 bases and J 7 bases; nucleotides not matched to a gene: 7. This CDR3 spans 16 amino acids. Germline assignment: CDR1 MNHNS and CDR2 SASEGT.

The chain employs TRBV28 and TRBJ1-2; D uncertain. The CDR3 is 12 amino acids. Germline V gene sequence: CDR1 MDHEN, CDR2 SYDVKM. The V end was cut by 6 bases, the J end by 8 bases, with 13 bases between. CDR3 nucleotides: TGTGCCAGCAGCTCTGGGCTAGTGGGCTACACCTTC. Translation gives CASSSGLVGYTF.

The chain employs TRBV6-1 and TRBJ2-2, with 13 bases lining up with TRBD2. Unmatched junction bases numbered 5, after V lost 1 base and J lost 6 bases. The CDR3 sequence is 17 residues long. The germline V gene has CDR1 MNHNS and CDR2 SASEGT. The CDR3 nucleotides read TGTGCCAGCAGTGAAGAGGGACTAGCGGGACGGGCCGGGGAGCTGTTTTTT. As protein: CASSEEGLAGRAGELFF.

This chain connects TRBV5-1 to TRBJ1-1; D is undetermined. CDR3 length equals 13 residues. CDR1 is SGHRS, CDR2 YFSETQ, per germline. V lost 0 bases to trimming and J lost 5 bases, with 8 bases between them. DNA of the CDR3: TGCGCCAGCAGCTTGGGCTTCCATACTGAAGCTTTCTTT. It codes for CASSLGFHTEAFF.

The rearrangement joins TRBV10-3 to TRBJ1-5; possibly TRBD1 for D (5 bases). V was pared by 0 bases and J by 4 bases, with 13 bases between. There are 16 residues in the CDR3. From germline, CDR1 is ENHRY and CDR2 SYGVKD. The CDR3 DNA sequence: TGTGCCATCAGTGAGTCGGGAAGGGGCGAAAATCAGCCCCAGCATTTT. Protein: CAISESGRGENQPQHF.

The chain has TRBV7-3 and TRBJ2-6, with D perhaps TRBD1 (5 bases). Trimming cost V 5 bases and J 10 bases, with 18 bases left between them. CDR1 is SGHTA and CDR2 is FQGTGA in the germline V gene. This CDR3 is 15 amino acids long. This CDR3 reads CASSPATVSRNVLTF. For the CDR3, the DNA is TGTGCCAGCAGCCCGGCGACAGTTTCACGAAACGTCCTGACTTTC.

The gene calls are TRBV10-3 and TRBJ2-7; no clear D. This CDR3 is built from 13 residues. The germline CDR1 and CDR2 sequences are ENHRY and SYGVKD. Trimming cost V 2 bases and J 3 bases, with 8 bases left between them. CDR3 DNA: TGTGCCATCAGTGAGGGACCCCTCTACGAGCAGTACTTC. It specifies CAISEGPLYEQYF.

This chain links TRBV6-5 with TRBJ2-2, with 7 bases fitting TRBD2. Germline assignment: CDR1 MNHEY and CDR2 SVGAGI. V shed 9 bases, J shed 2 bases, and the junction held 9 bases outside the gene matches. This CDR3 contains 15 residues. CDR3: CASCLAETNTGELFF. The DNA of the CDR3 is TGTGCCAGTTGTCTAGCGGAGACAAACACCGGGGAGCTGTTTTTT.

The chain couples TRBV15 to TRBJ1-2; 11 bases match TRBD1. After removal of 1 base from V and 8 bases from J, the junction contained 3 bases not matched to a gene. Germline V CDR1 and CDR2: LNHNV, YYDKDF (reference sequence). The CDR3 has 14 amino acids. The CDR3 protein is CATSRGTGGGGYTF. CDR3 DNA: TGTGCCACCAGCAGAGGGACAGGGGGCGGCGGCTACACCTTC.

The chain employs TRBV19 and TRBJ2-5; a weak D match, TRBD1 (6 bases). Looked up from germline, CDR1 is LNHDA and CDR2 is SQIVND (reference sequence). Between the trimmed V and J ends, which lost 6 bases and 5 bases, there was a span of 19 bases. CDR3 size: 15 residues. DNA of the CDR3: TGTGCCAGTAGCCCGACAGGTTCAACGGGGGAGACCCAGTACTTC. As protein: CASSPTGSTGETQYF.

The gene calls are TRBV28 and TRBJ2-3; TRBD2 aligns across 10 bases. Germline lookup yields CDR1 MDHEN and CDR2 SYDVKM. CDR3 length equals 17 residues. V lost 5 bases and J lost 3; bases outside the gene matches: 11. CDR3 coding DNA: TGTGCCAGCAGTCCCACGGGGCTAGCGGGAGCTACAGATACGCAGTATTTT. Its protein product is CASSPTGLAGATDTQYF.

CDR3 loop: CASGSKGGPFSGYTF. Written as DNA, the CDR3 is TGTGCTAGTGGGAGTAAGGGGGGCCCTTTCAGCGGCTACACCTTC. The chain is built from TRBV12-5 and TRBJ1-2; the D gene is possibly TRBD1 (6 bases). This CDR3 comprises 15 residues. The V gene lost 6 bases and the J gene lost 8 bases, with 22 bases spanning the gap. Germline CDR1 reads LGHNT; CDR2 reads FRNRAP. The variable domain in full, completed from reference TRBV12-5 and TRBJ1-2, reads DARVTQTPRHKVTEMGQEVTMRCQPILGHNTVFWYRQTMMQGLELLAYFRNRAPLDDSGMPKDRFSAEMPDATLATLKIQPSEPRDSAVYFCASGSKGGPFSGYTFGSGTRLTVV.

The rearrangement joins TRBV28 to TRBJ2-5; the D gene could be TRBD1 or TRBD2 (5 bases each). The CDR3 loop spans 15 amino acids. The germline V and J ends were trimmed by 5 bases and 2 bases, with 15 bases remaining between them. The germline CDR1 and CDR2 sequences are MDHEN and SYDVKM. CDR3 sequence reads: CASSRNDGGQETQYF. CDR3 nucleotides: TGTGCCAGCAGTCGGAACGATGGGGGTCAAGAGACCCAGTACTTC.

This rearrangement joins TRBV30 to TRBJ2-1; 7 positions agree with TRBD2. Germline V gives CDR1 GTSNPN, CDR2 SVGIG (reference sequence). Trimming at V came to 2 bases and at J to 4 bases, leaving 8 bases not matched to a gene. CDR3 length equals 15 residues. CDR3 residues: CAWSTKAGLYNEQFF. The CDR3 DNA reads as TGTGCCTGGAGTACCAAAGCGGGACTTTACAATGAGCAGTTCTTC. The full variable domain, its missing parts supplied by reference TRBV30 and TRBJ2-1, is SQTIHQWPATLVQPVGSPLSLECTVEGTSNPNLYWYRQAAGRGLQLLFYSVGIGQISSEVPQNLSASRPQDRQFILSSKKLLLSDSGFYLCAWSTKAGLYNEQFFGPGTRLTVL.

Concerning this clone itself: At one end the junction does not follow the germline gene, possibly because of a read error. The J gene is TRBJ2-7, the V gene TRBV2; maybe TRBD1 (6 bases). Germline V gives CDR1 SNHLY, CDR2 FYNNEI. The CDR3 runs to 12 residues. Written as DNA, the CDR3 is TGTGCCAGCAGCTTAAGACAGGTCCCATCTCACTTC. This gives the protein CASSLRQVPSHF.

The CDR3 reads CASSLEFGVGTDTQYF. The CDR3 DNA sequence: TGTGCCAGCAGCTTAGAATTCGGGGTTGGGACAGATACGCAGTATTTT. The chain couples TRBV7-9 to TRBJ2-3, with D perhaps matching TRBD2 (5 bases). CDR1 is SEHNR, CDR2 FQNEAQ, per germline (reference sequence). The CDR3 length is 16 residues. Trimming removed 1 base at V and 3 bases at J, with 14 bases between.

The count of this clone is one. The V and J genes are TRBV18 and TRBJ2-5; 9 bases are a match to TRBD1. V trimming: 6 bases; J trimming: 5 bases; junction bases outside the gene matches: 19. The CDR3 length is 18 residues. Germline values: CDR1 KGHSH, CDR2 LQKENI. In DNA form, the CDR3 reads TGTGCCAGCTCTCGCGGATCCACAGGGGGCATCGGTGAGGAGACCCAGTACTTC. Translating it yields CASSRGSTGGIGEETQYF.

The gene calls are TRBV2 and TRBJ2-7; D is unresolved. Germline V lookup: CDR1 SNHLY, CDR2 FYNNEI. CDR3 length equals 11 residues. V was cut by 5 bases and J by 3 bases, with 5 bases left in between. The CDR3 DNA follows: TGTGCCAGCAGTAATAACTACGAGCAGTACTTC. This sequence encodes CASSNNYEQYF.

This sequence joins TRBV5-4 and TRBJ1-2; D gene ambiguous. The CDR3 runs to 16 residues. Germline-derived CDR1 and CDR2 are SGHNT and YYREEE (reference sequence). Trimming took 1 base from V and 2 from J, leaving 15 bases between them. The CDR3 sequence is CASSLRREPINYGYTF. DNA of the CDR3: TGTGCCAGCAGCTTGCGGAGGGAGCCCATAAACTATGGCTACACCTTC.

The chain employs TRBV7-8 and TRBJ2-7; D unresolved. The CDR3 length is 14 residues. V was clipped by 4 bases and J by 0 bases, with 10 bases between them. From germline, CDR1 is SGHVS and CDR2 FQNEAQ. The CDR3 loop is CASSSRYLSYEQYF. The CDR3 nucleotides read TGTGCCAGCAGCTCCAGGTACCTCTCCTACGAGCAGTACTTC.

This chain links TRBV19 with TRBJ2-1; 9 bases match TRBD2. The germline V gene has CDR1 LNHDA and CDR2 SQIVND (reference sequence). The CDR3 runs to 14 residues. J gave up 5 bases and V 4 bases, and 3 bases lay outside the gene matches. The CDR3 protein is CASSKLAGNNEQFF. DNA of the CDR3: TGTGCCAGTAGTAAACTAGCGGGCAACAATGAGCAGTTCTTC.